This T cell receptor beta chain was obtained from a study of T cells in Graves' hyperthyroidism and ophthalmopathy. Each ophthalmopathy patient scored at least 3 on the Clinical Activity Score and at least 4 on NOSPECS grade, with duration under 3 months. Diagnostic assessment was based on clinical symptoms, serum thyroxine and TRAb, thyroid ultrasound and orbital computed tomography. This CDR3 comprises 16 residues. The ends lost 3 bases at V and 2 bases at J; junction bases unmatched: 10. Germline CDR1 and CDR2: MGHRA and YSYEKL. Overall study results and limits: Blood also held most thyroid clonotypes expanded beyond 0.001.

The investigators amplified TCR beta CDR3 regions from RNA transcripts. The HTBI primer set was used in a first-round RT-PCR of the TCR CDR3. In TCRdb, the multiplex PCR reads were re-called with MiXCR into one record per CDR3 protein. The sample yields about 380,000 distinct CDR3 sequences, 18% seen once. Remarks on this clonotype: The antigen remains unidentified.

The chain has TRBV4-1 and TRBJ2-7; 7 nucleotides align to TRBD2. The receptor comes from a man between 18 and 35 years old with Graves' ophthalmopathy. The sequencing input was blood. The CDR3, as DNA: TGCGCCAGCAGCCAGAGAGTGAGCGGGACGGCCTACGAGCAGTACTTC. It codes for CASSQRVSGTAYEQYF.